This T cell receptor beta chain was observed in a study of T-cell memory formation after mild COVID-19. This CDR3 region has 18 residues. V was clipped by 0 bases and J by 0 bases; unmatched bases: 10. Germline lookup yields CDR1 LGHNA and CDR2 YSLEER. Points from the study as a whole: The study found contracting CD4+ clones mainly in CM and EM and contracting CD8+ clones in EMRA. Whether second-wave clones peaking at day 37 were SARS-CoV-2 specific went unconfirmed.

The table lists this clonotype with a few counts. The target antigen is unknown. Constant-segment primers were used for 5'RACE, and the resulting TCR alpha and TCR beta cDNA libraries carried sample barcodes and UMIs. TCRdb itself ran the 5' RACE reads through MiXCR, one entry per CDR3 protein. The sample has some 320,000 distinct CDR3 sequences, around 15% seen once. The rearrangement joins TRBV4-3 to TRBJ2-5; 7 bases are shared with TRBD1. What was sequenced was PBMCs or a T cell subset sorted from them (not recorded which). The receptor was isolated from a man between 18 and 35 years old who had mild COVID-19 (a few samples of this study predate the infection). Cell type and time point are not known. The CDR3 region is CASSQDIGGQLYQETQYF. The CDR3 nucleotides are TGCGCCAGCAGCCAAGATATTGGGGGACAGCTGTACCAAGAGACCCAGTACTTC.